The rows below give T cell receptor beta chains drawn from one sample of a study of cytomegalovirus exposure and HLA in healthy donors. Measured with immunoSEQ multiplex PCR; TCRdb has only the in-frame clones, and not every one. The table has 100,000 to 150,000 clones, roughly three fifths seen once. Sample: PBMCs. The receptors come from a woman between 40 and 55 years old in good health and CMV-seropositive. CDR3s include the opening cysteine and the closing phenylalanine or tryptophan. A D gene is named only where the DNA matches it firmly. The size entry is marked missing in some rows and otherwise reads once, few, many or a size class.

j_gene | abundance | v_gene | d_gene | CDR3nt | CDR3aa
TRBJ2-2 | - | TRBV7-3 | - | TGTGCCAGCAGCTTATTCTCCGTCGTCGCAGGGAAGGTTGGCGGGGAGCTGTTTTTT | CASSLFSVVAGKVGGELFF
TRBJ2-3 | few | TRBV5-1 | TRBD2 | TGCGCCAGCAGCTTGGGTACTAGCGGGAGGGCCAGCACAGATACGCAGTATTTT | CASSLGTSGRASTDTQYF
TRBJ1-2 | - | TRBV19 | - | TGTGCCAGTAGTACTGTGGCCCAGAGGGCTAACTATGGCTACACCTTC | CASSTVAQRANYGYTF
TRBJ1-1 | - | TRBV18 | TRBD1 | TGTGCCAGCTCACCTGGGACAGGCGCTGAAGCTTTCTTT | CASSPGTGAEAFF
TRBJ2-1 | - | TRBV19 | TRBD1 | TGTGCCAGTAGTCCTGGGACAGGGGGCGGTGAGCAGTTCTTC | CASSPGTGGGEQFF
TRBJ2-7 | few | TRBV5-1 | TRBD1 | TGCGCCAGCAGCTTGGCCCAGGGGGCCCACGAGCAGTACTTC | CASSLAQGAHEQYF
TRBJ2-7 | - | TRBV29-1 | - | TGCAGCGTTCTGCACGTCACTAGCTCCTACGAGCAGTACTTC | CSVLHVTSSYEQYF
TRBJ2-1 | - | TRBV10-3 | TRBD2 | TGTGCCATCAGATCGAGGGCTAGCGGGAGAATAAGCGACAATGAGCAGTTCTTC | CAIRSRASGRISDNEQFF
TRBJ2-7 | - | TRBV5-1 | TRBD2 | TGCGCCAGCAGCTTGGTTCCCGGCGGGAGCCTTTCCTACGAGCAGTACTTC | CASSLVPGGSLSYEQYF
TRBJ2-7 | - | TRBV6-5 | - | TGTGCCAGCAGTGAACGAGGTACCCCCTACGAGCAGTACTTC | CASSERGTPYEQYF
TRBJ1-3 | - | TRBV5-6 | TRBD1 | TGTGCCAGCAGCCCCCCTCGTGAGGGACAGCGGCCCGGAAACACCATATATTTT | CASSPPREGQRPGNTIYF
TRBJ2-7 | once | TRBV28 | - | TGTGCCATCACAGGGAGAGGGTTTAGCGCCTACGAGCAGTACTTC | CAITGRGFSAYEQYF
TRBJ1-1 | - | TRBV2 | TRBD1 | TGTGCCAGCAGGGGGACAGGGGAAGCTTTCTTT | CASRGTGEAFF
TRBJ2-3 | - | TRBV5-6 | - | TGTGCCAGCAGCTTGATCCGGGACTCTAAAACAGATACGCAGTATTTT | CASSLIRDSKTDTQYF
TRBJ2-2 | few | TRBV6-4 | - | TGTGCCAGCAGCGGTGAGCCCACCGGGGAGCTGTTTTTT | CASSGEPTGELFF
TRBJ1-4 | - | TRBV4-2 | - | TGTGCCAGCAGCCAAAGAGGGGACACAGGAGGTAATGAAAAACTGTTTTTT | CASSQRGDTGGNEKLFF
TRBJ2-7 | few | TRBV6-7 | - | TGTGCCAGCAGTGGGCCGGGGACAAGAATAGCCTACGAGCAGTACTTC | CASSGPGTRIAYEQYF
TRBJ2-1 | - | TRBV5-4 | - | TGTGCCAGCAGCACACCCTACAATGAGCAGTTCTTC | CASSTPYNEQFF
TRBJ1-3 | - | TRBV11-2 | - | TGTGCCAGCAGCTTACATTCAGGAGGAAACACCATATATTTT | CASSLHSGGNTIYF
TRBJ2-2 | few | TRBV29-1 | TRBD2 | TGCAGCGTTGAATGGCTAGCGGGAGGGTCCGGGGAGCTGTTTTTT | CSVEWLAGGSGELFF
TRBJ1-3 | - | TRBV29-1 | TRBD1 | TGCAGCATGCGGGACAGAGGAAACACCATATATTTT | CSMRDRGNTIYF
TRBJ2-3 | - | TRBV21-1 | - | TGTGCCAGCAGCACCCAGCGCGGCACAGATACGCAGTATTTT | CASSTQRGTDTQYF
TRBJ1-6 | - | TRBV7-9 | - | TGTGCCACCGGGGGGCAGGAAGATAATTCACCCCTCCACTTT | CATGGQEDNSPLHF
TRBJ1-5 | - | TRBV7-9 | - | TGTGCCAGCAGCTTAGAGGTGGGGAGGACGAGTCAGCCCCAGCATTTT | CASSLEVGRTSQPQHF
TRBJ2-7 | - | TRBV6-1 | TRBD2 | TGTGCCAGCAGGGGGGGACTAGCGGTCTACGAGCAGTACTTC | CASRGGLAVYEQYF
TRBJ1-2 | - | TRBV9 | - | TGTGCCAGCAGCGTAGGGGGGGAGCCTCGGGGTGGCTACCCCTTC | CASSVGGEPRGGYPF
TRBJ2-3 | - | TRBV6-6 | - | TGTGCCAGCACGGCGGGGTACACAGATACGCAGTATTTT | CASTAGYTDTQYF
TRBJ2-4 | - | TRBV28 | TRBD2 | TGTGCCAGCAGTGCACGGGGACTAGCGGGAGGGCCCCAAAACATTCAGTACTTC | CASSARGLAGGPQNIQYF
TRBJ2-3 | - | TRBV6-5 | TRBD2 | TGTGCCAGCAGTTACACCGGACTAGCTGGCACAGATACGCAGTATTTT | CASSYTGLAGTDTQYF
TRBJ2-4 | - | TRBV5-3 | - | TGTGCCAGAAGCTTGGGGGGCAGTACCAAAAACATTCAGTACTTC | CARSLGGSTKNIQYF
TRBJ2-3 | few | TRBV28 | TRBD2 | TGTGCCAGCGTACATCCGGGACTAGCGGGAGGGGGGCGAGATACGCAGTATTTT | CASVHPGLAGGGRDTQYF
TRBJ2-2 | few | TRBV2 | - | TGTGCCAGCAGTGAAGACAGGTCGGGCACCGGGGAGCTGTTTTTT | CASSEDRSGTGELFF
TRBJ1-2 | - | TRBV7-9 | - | TGTGCCAGCAACGAGGCGGACAGAGCTAACTATGGCTACACCTTC | CASNEADRANYGYTF
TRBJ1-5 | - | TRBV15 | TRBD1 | TGTGCCACCAGCAGTTACGGACAGGGGGAATATAGCAATCAGCCCCAGCATTTT | CATSSYGQGEYSNQPQHF
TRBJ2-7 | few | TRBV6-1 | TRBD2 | TGTGCCGTCGACCGGGGGGGAGGGGGGTACGAGCAGTACTTC | CAVDRGGGGYEQYF
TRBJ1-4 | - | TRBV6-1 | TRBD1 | TGTGCCAGCAGCCACGGACAGGGTGGGGAAAAACTGTTTTTT | CASSHGQGGEKLFF
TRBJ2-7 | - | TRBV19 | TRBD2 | TGTGCCAGTATGGGGCCAGCGGGGCTAGCGGGGGAGCAGTACTTC | CASMGPAGLAGEQYF
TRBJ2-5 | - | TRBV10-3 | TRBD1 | TGTGCCATCAGTGAGAGGGCAGGGGGCGCAGGGGAGACCCAGTACTTC | CAISERAGGAGETQYF
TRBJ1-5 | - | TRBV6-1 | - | TGTGCCAGCAGCCGAGACAGCCGTCAGCCCCAGCATTTT | CASSRDSRQPQHF
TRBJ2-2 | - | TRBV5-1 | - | TGCGCCAGCAGCTTAGGTACAGGCTCCACCGGGGAGCTGTTTTTT | CASSLGTGSTGELFF
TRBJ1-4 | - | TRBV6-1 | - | TGTGCCAGCAGGGACAGCACAATCGGTGAAAAACTGTTTTTT | CASRDSTIGEKLFF
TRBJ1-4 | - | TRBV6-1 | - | TGTGCCAGCAGTTTGACGCGGGGTGGGGAAAAACTGTTTTTT | CASSLTRGGEKLFF
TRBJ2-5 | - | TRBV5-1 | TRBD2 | TGCGCCAGCAGCTTGGTTCTAGCGGGAGGCCAAGAGACCCAGTACTTC | CASSLVLAGGQETQYF
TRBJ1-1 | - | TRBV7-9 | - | TGTGCCAGCAGCTTGGATACAGGGACCAACACTGAAGCTTTCTTT | CASSLDTGTNTEAFF
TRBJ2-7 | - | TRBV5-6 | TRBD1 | TGTGCCAGCAGCCCGGACAGGGAAGTTGAGCAGTACTTC | CASSPDREVEQYF
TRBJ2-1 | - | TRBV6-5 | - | TGTGCCAGCAGAGCGGGTAACAATGAGCAGTTCTTC | CASRAGNNEQFF
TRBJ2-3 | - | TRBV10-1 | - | TGCGCCAGCAGTGAGGGATCGGGGGCAGATACGCAGTATTTT | CASSEGSGADTQYF
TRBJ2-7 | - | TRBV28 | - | TGTGCCAGCAGTTTAGGTGGGAGTATGGGCGAGCAGTACTTC | CASSLGGSMGEQYF
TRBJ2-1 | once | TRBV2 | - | TGTGCCAGCAGACCGGGATCCTCCTACAATGAGCAGTTCTTC | CASRPGSSYNEQFF
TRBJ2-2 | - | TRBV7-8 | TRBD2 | TGTGCCAGCAGCCCTAGCACTAGCGGGAACACCGGGGAGCTGTTTTTT | CASSPSTSGNTGELFF
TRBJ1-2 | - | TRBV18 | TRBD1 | TGTGCCAGCTCACCACGTTCACAGGGGGCCCACTATGGCTACACCTTC | CASSPRSQGAHYGYTF
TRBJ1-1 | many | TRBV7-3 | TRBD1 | TGTGCCAGCAGCTTAAATAGTATAGGACAGGGACCGGCTTTCTTT | CASSLNSIGQGPAFF
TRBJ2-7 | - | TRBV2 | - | TGTGCCAGCAGTGGGACTCTTGCATACGAGCAGTACTTC | CASSGTLAYEQYF